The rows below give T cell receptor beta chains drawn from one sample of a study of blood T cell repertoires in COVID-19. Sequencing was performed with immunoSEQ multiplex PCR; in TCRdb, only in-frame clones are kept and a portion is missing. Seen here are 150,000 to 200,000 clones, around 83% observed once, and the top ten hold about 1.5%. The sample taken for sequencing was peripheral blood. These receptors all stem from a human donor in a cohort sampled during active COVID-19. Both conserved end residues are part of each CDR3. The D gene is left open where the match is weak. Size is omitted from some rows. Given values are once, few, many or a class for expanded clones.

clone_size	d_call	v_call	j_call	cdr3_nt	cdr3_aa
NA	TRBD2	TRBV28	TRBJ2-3	TGTGCCAGCAGTTCCCCGTTAGGACTAGCGGACACAGATACGCAGTATTTT	CASSSPLGLADTDTQYF
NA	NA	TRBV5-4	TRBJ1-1	TGTGCCAGCAGCTTGGCTGGTAGGAACACTGAAGCTTTCTTT	CASSLAGRNTEAFF
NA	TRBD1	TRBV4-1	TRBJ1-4	TGCGCCAGCAGCCAAGAATGGGCAGGGGGCAACTTTGCAACTAATGAAAAACTGTTTTTT	CASSQEWAGGNFATNEKLFF
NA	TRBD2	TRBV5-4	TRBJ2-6	TGTGCCAGCAGTCCTCCGGGACTAGCGGGGCCTGGGGCCAACGTCCTGACTTTC	CASSPPGLAGPGANVLTF
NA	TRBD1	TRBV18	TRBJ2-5	TGTGCCAGCTCACCCGACAGGGTGGTCCAAGAGACCCAGTACTTC	CASSPDRVVQETQYF
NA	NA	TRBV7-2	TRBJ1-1	TGTGCCAGCAGCCCCCCCCAGGGGATGGTCACTGAAGCTTTCTTT	CASSPPQGMVTEAFF
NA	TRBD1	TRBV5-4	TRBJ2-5	TGTGCCAGCAGCCTCCGGGACAGGGGGGTGGCCCAGTACTTC	CASSLRDRGVAQYF
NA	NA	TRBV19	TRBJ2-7	TGTGCCAGTAGTAGCGCGGTGAGCTCCTACGAGCAGTACTTC	CASSSAVSSYEQYF
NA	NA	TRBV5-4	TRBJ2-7	TGTGCCAGCAGCTCCGGGACTCCCACCTACGAGCAGTACTTC	CASSSGTPTYEQYF
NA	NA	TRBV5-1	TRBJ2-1	TGCGCCAGCAGCTTGGGGGACTCGCTCTGGCAGTTCTTC	CASSLGDSLWQFF
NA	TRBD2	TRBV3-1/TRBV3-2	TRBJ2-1	TGTGCCAGCAGCCAACACCCGACTAGCGGCTCCTACAATGAGCAGTTCTTC	CASSQHPTSGSYNEQFF
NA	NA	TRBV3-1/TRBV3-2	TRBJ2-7	TGTGCCAGCAGCCGGACACACGAGCAGTACTTC	CASSRTHEQYF
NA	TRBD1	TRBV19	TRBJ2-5	TGTGCCAGTAGTATAGGACGGGGGACAGGGCCAGAGACCCAGTACTTC	CASSIGRGTGPETQYF
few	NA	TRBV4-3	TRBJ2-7	TGCGCCAGCAGCCAAGAATCGGCCTACGAGCAGTACTTC	CASSQESAYEQYF
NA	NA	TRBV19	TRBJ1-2	TGTGCCAGTAGTATAACACCGACAGTTTCTAACTATGGCTACACCTTC	CASSITPTVSNYGYTF
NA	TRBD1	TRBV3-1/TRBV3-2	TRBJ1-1	TGTGCCAGCAGCCAAGGCGGACAGGGGGGGACTGAAGCTTTCTTT	CASSQGGQGGTEAFF
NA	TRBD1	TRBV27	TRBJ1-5	TGTGCCAGCAGTCCCCGGACAGGGGGCAATCAGCCCCAGCATTTT	CASSPRTGGNQPQHF
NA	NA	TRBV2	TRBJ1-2	TGTGCCAGCAGTGCCATCAGGGGCGCAGAGGGCTACACCTTC	CASSAIRGAEGYTF
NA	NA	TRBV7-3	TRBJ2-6	TGTGCCAGCAGGGAGTCCTCTGGGGCCAACGTCCTGACTTTC	CASRESSGANVLTF
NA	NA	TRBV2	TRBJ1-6	TGTGCCAGCAGTGGGGCCGAAAGCTCCTATAATTCACCCCTCCACTTT	CASSGAESSYNSPLHF
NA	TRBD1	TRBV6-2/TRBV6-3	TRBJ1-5	TGTGCCAGCAGTCTAATCTCCGGGACAGGGAAAGAACAGCCCCAGCATTTT	CASSLISGTGKEQPQHF
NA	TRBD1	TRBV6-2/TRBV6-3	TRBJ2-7	TGTGCCAGCAGTTACCTCGGGACAGGGTCCTACGAGCAGTACTTC	CASSYLGTGSYEQYF
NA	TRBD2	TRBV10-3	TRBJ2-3	TGTGCCATCAGTGGACTAGCGGGGGGGCCACATACGCAGTATTTT	CAISGLAGGPHTQYF
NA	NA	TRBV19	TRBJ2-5	TGTGCCAGTAGTATAGTAGGCAGGGGATTGGAGCAAGAGACCCAGTACTTC	CASSIVGRGLEQETQYF
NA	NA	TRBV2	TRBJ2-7	TGTGCCAGCACTTCTCAGGGCTACGAGCAGTACTTC	CASTSQGYEQYF
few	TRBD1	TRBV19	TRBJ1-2	TGTGCCAGTAGTATAAGTCCAGGGGGACTCTATGGCTACACCTTC	CASSISPGGLYGYTF
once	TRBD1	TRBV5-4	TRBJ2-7	TGTGCCAGCAGCTTGGCCACAGGACAGGGTCCCCACGAGCAGTACTTC	CASSLATGQGPHEQYF
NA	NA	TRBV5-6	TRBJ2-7	TGTGCCAGCAGCTTAGCTGATCGACCGACACTCTCCTACGAGCAGTACTTC	CASSLADRPTLSYEQYF
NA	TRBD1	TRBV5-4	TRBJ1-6	TGTGCCAGCAGCTTGGGGGGACAGGGGATAAGGGGCTATAATTCACCCCTCCACTTT	CASSLGGQGIRGYNSPLHF
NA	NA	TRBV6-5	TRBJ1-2	TGTGCCACCTGGGGGGGAATCGGGGGCTACACCTTC	CATWGGIGGYTF
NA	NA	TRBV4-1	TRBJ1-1	TGCGCCAGCAGCAAAAGGGAGGAGGGCGAAGCTTTCTTT	CASSKREEGEAFF
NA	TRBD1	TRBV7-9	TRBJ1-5	TGTGCCAGCAGCTTAGTGGGGACAGGGGGCAGGTCGGGCAATCAGCCCCAGCATTTT	CASSLVGTGGRSGNQPQHF
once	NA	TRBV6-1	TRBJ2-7	TGTGCCAGCAGTGAAGACGGCTCCCGCAGGGAGGTTTGGCGGTACGAGCAGTACTTC	CASSEDGSRREVWRYEQYF